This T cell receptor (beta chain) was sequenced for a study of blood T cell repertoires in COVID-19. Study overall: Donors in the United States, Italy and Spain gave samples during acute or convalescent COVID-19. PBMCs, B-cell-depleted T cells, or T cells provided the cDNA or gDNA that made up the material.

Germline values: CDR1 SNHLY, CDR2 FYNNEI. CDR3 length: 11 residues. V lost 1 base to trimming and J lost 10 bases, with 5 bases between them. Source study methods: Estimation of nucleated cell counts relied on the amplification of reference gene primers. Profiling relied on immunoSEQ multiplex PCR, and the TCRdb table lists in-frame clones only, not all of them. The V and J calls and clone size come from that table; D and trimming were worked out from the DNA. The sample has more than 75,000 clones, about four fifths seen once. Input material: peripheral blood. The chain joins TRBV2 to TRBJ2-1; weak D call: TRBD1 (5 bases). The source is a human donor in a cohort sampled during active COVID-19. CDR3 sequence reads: CASSEEGEQFF. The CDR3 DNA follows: TGTGCCAGCAGTGAAGAGGGGGAGCAGTTCTTC.